This record looks at one T cell receptor (beta chain) sequence and its context. Its target is not known. Clones were sequenced by immunoSEQ multiplex PCR, and TCRdb holds only the in-frame ones, with some missing. The profile shows about 93,000 clones, roughly 78% of them singletons. These data belong to a study of PD-1 blockade in classical Hodgkin lymphoma. Study observations and caveats: At baseline, newly diagnosed patients reportedly showed less TCR diversity than healthy donors. Excluded were patients who started nivolumab under 1 year after ASCT, a group that had lower diversity. What caused the repertoire differences, perhaps disease activity or prior therapy, remains undefined.

Sample time point: cycle 4 day 1 (C4D1), after more than five weeks of nivolumab. After autologous stem cell transplantation all patients relapsed, and prior brentuximab vedotin exposure differed between cohorts. Complete response, partial response or progressive disease constituted the best responses recorded. Germline CDR1 is SGHTA and CDR2 is FQGNSA. The CDR3 is 15 residues long. V was cut by 5 bases and J by 3 bases, with 16 bases left in between. This clonotype was obtained from a human donor with classical Hodgkin lymphoma. The sample was peripheral blood mononuclear cells (PBMCs), taken before the fourth cycle of nivolumab. The rearrangement joins TRBV7-2 to TRBJ1-2, with D possibly matching TRBD1 (6 bases). CDR3 nucleotide sequence: TGTGCCAGCAGCCGGGTGGGGGGCAATGACTATGGCTACACCTTC. This encodes CASSRVGGNDYGYTF.